These 20 T cell receptor beta chains share one sample of origin, sequenced in a study of blood T cell repertoires in COVID-19. TCRdb keeps only in-frame clones here, not all; method: immunoSEQ multiplex PCR. The sample has 250,000 to 300,000 clones, about nine tenths seen once. Sequenced material: peripheral blood. Source of these receptors: a woman in her twenties or thirties with COVID-19, enrolled during active disease.

The chain is built from TRBV19 and TRBJ1-2; 9 bases are shared with TRBD1. CDR1 and CDR2 from the germline V gene are LNHDA and SQIVND (reference sequence). The CDR3 has 15 amino acids. The junction had 11 bases not matched to a gene; V was cut back by 7 bases and J by 5 bases. CDR3 in DNA: TGTGCCAGTAATAAAAAACTACAGGGGGCTTATGGCTACACCTTC. This encodes CASNKKLQGAYGYTF.

The V gene is TRBV5-6, the J gene TRBJ2-1; no clear D. From germline, CDR1 is SGHDT and CDR2 YYEEEE. This CDR3 has 13 residues. V was trimmed by 4 bases and J by 4 bases, leaving 9 bases between them. CDR3 nucleotide sequence: TGTGCCAGCAGCATGACGGGTTACAATGAGCAGTTCTTC. Translated, it gives CASSMTGYNEQFF.

This chain uses TRBV7-9 with TRBJ2-7; perhaps TRBD1 as D (6 bases). This CDR3 contains 13 residues. The V gene lost 3 bases and the J gene lost 5 bases, with 11 bases spanning the gap. Germline V CDR1 and CDR2: SEHNR, FQNEAQ (reference sequence). DNA for the CDR3: TGTGCCAGCAGCTTCGGACAGTTTGACGAGCAGTACTTC. Translating it yields CASSFGQFDEQYF.

The chain couples TRBV20-1 to TRBJ2-7; D might be TRBD1 (6 bases). This CDR3 spans 11 amino acids. From germline, CDR1 is DFQATT and CDR2 SNEGSKA (reference sequence). The V end lost 7 bases, the J end lost 6 bases, and 13 bases lay between the germline ends. CDR3 in DNA: TGCAGTGGGAACAGGGTTGGCGAGCAGTACTTC. Translating gives CSGNRVGEQYF.

The genes are TRBV4-1 and TRBJ2-7; TRBD2 might be the D (5 bases). Germline V gene sequence: CDR1 MGHRA, CDR2 YSYEKL. The CDR3 is 14 residues long. The germline V and J ends were trimmed by 1 base and 4 bases, with 11 bases remaining between them. CDR3 residues: CASSQVETGYEQYF. The CDR3 DNA sequence: TGCGCCAGCAGCCAAGTAGAAACGGGGTACGAGCAGTACTTC.

The chain has TRBV7-2 and TRBJ2-1; TRBD2 might be the D (7 bases). The CDR3 spans 16 residues. Germline CDR1 reads SGHTA; CDR2 reads FQGNSA. Trimming stripped 1 base from V and 0 bases from J, with 10 bases between. The CDR3 loop reads CASSLVGGASYNEQFF. CDR3 in DNA: TGTGCCAGCAGCTTAGTTGGGGGGGCCTCCTACAATGAGCAGTTCTTC.

The rearrangement uses TRBV7-6 and TRBJ2-1; TRBD2 matches 11 bases. The CDR3 extends over 16 amino acids. Germline CDR1 and CDR2: SGHVS and FNYEAQ. J gave up 5 bases and V 2 bases, and 5 bases lay outside the gene matches. The CDR3 is CASSLPSGGSNNEQFF. The CDR3 nucleotides are TGTGCCAGCAGCTTACCTAGCGGGGGGTCTAACAATGAGCAGTTCTTC.

The V call is TRBV3-1 (or the pseudogene TRBV3-2), the J call TRBJ2-5; D unclear. The CDR3 spans 13 residues. V dropped 5 bases and J dropped 5 bases, with 12 bases sitting between them. In germline, CDR1 is LGHDT, CDR2 YNNKEL (reference sequence). CDR3 amino acids: CASSTMVRETQYF. CDR3 nucleotides: TGTGCCAGCAGCACTATGGTTCGGGAGACCCAGTACTTC.

J is TRBJ1-2 and V is TRBV29-1; perhaps TRBD1 as D (6 bases). V dropped 8 bases and J dropped 13 bases, with 20 bases sitting between them. This CDR3 has 11 residues. CDR1 and CDR2 from the germline V gene are SQVTM and ANQGSEA. Here the CDR3 DNA reads TGCAGCTCGTTACAGGGTTCTGAACGCACCTTC. It codes for CSSLQGSERTF.

This rearrangement joins TRBV27 to TRBJ2-7, with D hard to call. The CDR3 sequence is 14 residues long. Germline lookup yields CDR1 MNHEY and CDR2 SMNVEV (reference sequence). The V and J ends lost 1 base and 0 bases respectively, with 7 bases between them. CDR3 nucleotides: TGTGCCAGCAGTTTATACATTTCCTCCTACGAGCAGTACTTC. It specifies CASSLYISSYEQYF.

The rearrangement joins TRBV19 to TRBJ2-2, with D possibly matching TRBD1 (5 bases). V dropped 8 bases and J dropped 6 bases, with 10 bases sitting between them. The germline CDR1 and CDR2 sequences are LNHDA and SQIVND (reference sequence). CDR3 size: 12 residues. This chain's CDR3 is CASQGEAGELFF. CDR3 sequence (DNA): TGTGCCAGTCAGGGTGAGGCCGGGGAGCTGTTTTTT.

This chain connects TRBV7-9 to TRBJ2-7; D may be TRBD2 (6 bases). Germline loops: CDR1 SEHNR, CDR2 FQNEAQ (reference sequence). The V and J ends lost 0 bases and 5 bases respectively, with 17 bases between them. The CDR3 runs to 16 residues. CDR3 nucleotides: TGTGCCAGCAGCTTAGCACTAGGGCGGGGTGGAAACGAGCAGTACTTC. Encoded protein: CASSLALGRGGNEQYF.

The V and J genes are TRBV25-1 and TRBJ2-7, with 7 bases aligning to TRBD1. Looked up from germline, CDR1 is MGHDK and CDR2 is SYGVNS. Trimming at V came to 8 bases and at J to 7 bases, leaving 14 bases not matched to a gene. This CDR3 has 14 residues. The CDR3 reads CASRTRGSTGEQYF. The CDR3 DNA reads TGTGCCAGCCGAACCAGGGGGTCTACTGGGGAGCAGTACTTC.

The chain links TRBV5-1 to TRBJ1-2; 10 positions agree with TRBD1. Trimming at V came to 2 bases and at J to 5 bases, leaving 6 bases not matched to a gene. This CDR3 has 15 amino acids. Germline-derived CDR1 and CDR2 are SGHRS and YFSETQ. The CDR3 DNA reads TGCGCCAGCAGCTTAGAGGGGACAGGGGAGTATGGCTACACCTTC. Amino acids: CASSLEGTGEYGYTF.

J is TRBJ1-3 and V is TRBV5-4; D ambiguous. CDR3 size: 14 residues. Germline CDR1 SGHNT, CDR2 YYREEE (reference sequence). With 0 bases removed from V and 0 bases from J, the gap between germline ends came to 4 bases. The CDR3 is CASSLDSSGNTIYF. CDR3 in DNA: TGTGCCAGCAGCTTGGACAGCTCTGGAAACACCATATATTTT.

V gene TRBV9 combines with J gene TRBJ2-7; D perhaps matches TRBD1 (6 bases). This CDR3 has 15 residues. Trimming stripped 0 bases from V and 3 bases from J, with 13 bases between. Germline assignment: CDR1 SGDLS and CDR2 YYNGEE. The CDR3 here is CASSVGDNSLYEQYF. In DNA, the CDR3 is TGTGCCAGCAGCGTAGGGGACAACTCTCTCTACGAGCAGTACTTC.

The chain has TRBV10-2 and TRBJ1-1; 9 bases map to TRBD1. The CDR3 consists of 15 residues. Trimming at V came to 11 bases and at J to 4 bases, leaving 14 bases not matched to a gene. CDR1 is WSHSY, CDR2 SAAADI, per germline. The chain's CDR3 is CAEVASTGGTTEAFF. CDR3 bases: TGCGCCGAAGTAGCTAGTACAGGGGGCACCACTGAAGCTTTCTTT.

The chain has TRBV19 and TRBJ2-1, with 9 bases lining up with TRBD1. CDR3 length equals 15 residues. The V gene's germline CDR1 is LNHDA and CDR2 SQIVND (reference sequence). The V segment lost 5 bases and the J segment 1 base; nucleotides outside the gene matches: 3. The CDR3 loop is CASSFDRGSYNEQFF. CDR3 sequence (DNA): TGTGCCAGTAGTTTCGACAGGGGGTCCTACAATGAGCAGTTCTTC.

The rearrangement joins TRBV7-2 to TRBJ1-1; possible D gene TRBD1, 6 bases. Deletions cut 2 bases from V and 6 bases from J, with 13 bases between. This CDR3 comprises 14 residues. CDR1 is SGHTA, CDR2 FQGNSA, per germline. CDR3 residues: CASSLTGTLSEAFF. DNA of the CDR3: TGTGCCAGCAGCTTAACAGGGACCCTCTCTGAAGCTTTCTTT.

The rearrangement links TRBV3-1 (or the pseudogene TRBV3-2) to TRBJ2-5, with 8 bases lining up with TRBD2. The ends lost 4 bases at V and 5 bases at J; junction bases unmatched: 15. CDR1 is LGHDT, CDR2 YNNKEL, per germline (reference sequence). The CDR3 spans 17 residues. Here the CDR3 reads CASSPAAVAGSAETQYF. CDR3 DNA sequence: TGTGCCAGCAGCCCCGCCGCGGTAGCGGGGAGCGCGGAGACCCAGTACTTC.